This T cell receptor (beta chain) stems from a study of shared clonotypes between healthy human individuals. The V end lost 6 bases, the J end lost 0 bases, and 10 bases lay between the germline ends. Germline values: CDR1 SGHVS, CDR2 FNYEAQ. This CDR3 has 14 amino acids. TCRdb's table, derived via immunoSEQ multiplex PCR, lists solely in-frame clones and lacks some. The sample records nearly 1 million clones, less than 85% being singletons. The source is a man between 18 and 29 years old in good health. V and J are TRBV7-6 and TRBJ2-3; possibly TRBD2 for D (6 bases). Sample: memory CD4+ T cells sorted from blood. Subset defined: CD45RA-negative fraction. The CDR3 bases are TGTGCCAGCAGGCCCGGGACTAGCACAGATACGCAGTATTTT. Residues: CASRPGTSTDTQYF.